The clone carrying this TCR beta chain was picked up a small number of times. V dropped 4 bases and J dropped 2 bases, with 8 bases sitting between them. CDR3 length equals 13 residues. CDR1 is MRHNA and CDR2 is SNTAGT in the germline V gene. The sample comes from a study of OX40 agonist ivuxolimab in advanced cancers. About the research overall: Of the participants, around 43% had some prior anti-PD-1, anti-PD-L1 or anti-CTLA-4 therapy, which was allowed.

Profiling relied on immunoSEQ multiplex PCR, and the TCRdb table lists in-frame clones only, not all of them. The data show around 75,000 clones, with 80% to 90% seen just once and under 1.2% held by the top ten. The V call is TRBV6-4, the J call TRBJ1-2; a weak D match, TRBD1 (5 bases). This sample comprised CD4+ or CD8+ T cells sorted from blood, obtained in a trial of the OX40 agonist ivuxolimab. This receptor was identified in an adult with an advanced solid tumor such as melanoma, head and neck, liver or kidney cancer. Here the CDR3 reads CASSAGTNYGYTF. CDR3 DNA sequence: TGTGCCAGCAGTGCCGGGACCAACTATGGCTACACCTTC.